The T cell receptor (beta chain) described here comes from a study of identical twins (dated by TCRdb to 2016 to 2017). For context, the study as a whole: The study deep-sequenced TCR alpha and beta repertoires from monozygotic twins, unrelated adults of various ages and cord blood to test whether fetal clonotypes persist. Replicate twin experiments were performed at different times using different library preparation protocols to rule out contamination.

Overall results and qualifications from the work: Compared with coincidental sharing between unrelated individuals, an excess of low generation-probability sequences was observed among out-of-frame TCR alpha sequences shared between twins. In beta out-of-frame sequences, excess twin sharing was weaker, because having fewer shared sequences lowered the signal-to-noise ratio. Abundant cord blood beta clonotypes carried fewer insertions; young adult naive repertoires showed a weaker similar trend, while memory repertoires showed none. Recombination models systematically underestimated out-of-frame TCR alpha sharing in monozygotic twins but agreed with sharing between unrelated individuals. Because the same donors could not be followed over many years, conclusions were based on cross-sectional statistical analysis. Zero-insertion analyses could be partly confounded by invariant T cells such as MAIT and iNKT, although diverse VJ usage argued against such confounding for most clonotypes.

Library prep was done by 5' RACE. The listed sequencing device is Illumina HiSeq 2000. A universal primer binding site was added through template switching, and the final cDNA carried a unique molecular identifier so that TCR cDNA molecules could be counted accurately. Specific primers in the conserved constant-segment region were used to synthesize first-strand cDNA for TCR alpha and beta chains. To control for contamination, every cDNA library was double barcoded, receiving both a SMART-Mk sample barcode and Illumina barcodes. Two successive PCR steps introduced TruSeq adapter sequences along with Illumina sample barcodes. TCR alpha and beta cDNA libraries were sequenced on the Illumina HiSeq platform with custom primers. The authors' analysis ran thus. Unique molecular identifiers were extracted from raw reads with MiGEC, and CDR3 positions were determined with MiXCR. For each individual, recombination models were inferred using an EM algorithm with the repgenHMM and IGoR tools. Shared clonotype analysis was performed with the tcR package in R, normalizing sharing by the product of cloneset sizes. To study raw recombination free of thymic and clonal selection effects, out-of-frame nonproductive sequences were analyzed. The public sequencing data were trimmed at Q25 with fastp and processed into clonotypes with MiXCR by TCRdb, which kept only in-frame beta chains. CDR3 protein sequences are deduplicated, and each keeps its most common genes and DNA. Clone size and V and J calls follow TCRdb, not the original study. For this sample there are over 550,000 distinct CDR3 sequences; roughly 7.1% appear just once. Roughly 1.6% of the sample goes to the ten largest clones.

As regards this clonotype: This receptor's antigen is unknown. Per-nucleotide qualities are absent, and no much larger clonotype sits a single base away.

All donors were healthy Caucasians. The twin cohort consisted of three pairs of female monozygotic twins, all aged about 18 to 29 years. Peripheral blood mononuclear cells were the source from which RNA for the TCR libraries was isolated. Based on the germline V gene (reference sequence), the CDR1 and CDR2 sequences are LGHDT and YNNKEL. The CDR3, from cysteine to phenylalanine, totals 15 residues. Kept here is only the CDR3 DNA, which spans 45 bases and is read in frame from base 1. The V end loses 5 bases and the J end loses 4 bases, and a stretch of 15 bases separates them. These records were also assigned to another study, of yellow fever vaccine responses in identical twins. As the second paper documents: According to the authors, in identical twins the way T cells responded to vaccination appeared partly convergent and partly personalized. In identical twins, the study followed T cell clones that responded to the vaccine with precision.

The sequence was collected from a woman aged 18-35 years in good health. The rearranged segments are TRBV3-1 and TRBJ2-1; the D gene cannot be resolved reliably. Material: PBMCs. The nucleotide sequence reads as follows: TGTGCCAGCAGCTCCCGGTGGGGAAAATACAATGAGCAGTTCTTC. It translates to CASSSRWGKYNEQFF.